The 2 T cell receptor beta chains below come from one sample, sequenced in a study of identical twins. TCRdb used MiXCR to reprocess the 5' RACE reads, holding one entry per CDR3 protein. This repertoire shows about 530,000 distinct CDR3 sequences, 20% to 25% found once; its top ten account for approximately 0.5%. These data also formed part of another study, on yellow fever vaccine responses in identical twins.

Sequencing was carried out using CD4+ T cells sorted from blood. The receptors were sampled from a woman younger than 35 in good health.

V usage is TRBV7-2 and J usage is TRBJ2-1; D possibly corresponds to TRBD1 (6 bases). Germline V gene data show CDR1 as SGHTA and CDR2 as FQGNSA. This CDR3 region has 11 residues. V lost 9 bases and J lost 7, with 10 bases in between. The CDR3: CARAGVNEQFF. The CDR3 nucleotides read TGTGCCAGGGCAGGGGTGAATGAGCAGTTCTTC.

The chain is built from TRBV5-6 and TRBJ2-1; possibly TRBD1 for D (5 bases). Germline V lookup: CDR1 SGHDT, CDR2 YYEEEE. This CDR3 spans 15 amino acids. The ends were cut back, 4 bases at V and 0 bases at J, with 11 bases in the middle. The CDR3 DNA sequence: TGTGCCAGCAGCCCTCCAGGGCCCTCCTACAATGAGCAGTTCTTC. This encodes CASSPPGPSYNEQFF. The variable domain in full, with the rest retrieved from reference TRBV5-6 and TRBJ2-1, is DAGVTQSPTHLIKTRGQQVTLRCSPKSGHDTVSWYQQALGQGPQFIFQYYEEEERQRGNFPDRFSGHQFPNYSSELNVNALLLGDSALYLCASSPPGPSYNEQFFGPGTRLTVL.